The clone carrying this T cell receptor beta chain was seen a handful of times. TCRdb fed the 5' RACE reads into MiXCR, producing one record per CDR3 protein. This table has about 530,000 distinct CDR3 sequences, 20% to 25% appearing once. This specimen belongs to a study of identical twins. The donors were all healthy and Caucasian. This CDR3 comprises 15 residues. Germline-derived CDR1 and CDR2 are ENHRY and SYGVKD. V was trimmed by 2 bases and J by 3 bases, leaving 13 bases between them. The same sample was also used in a study of yellow fever vaccine responses in identical twins.

The chain couples TRBV10-3 to TRBJ1-2; D call uncertain. This receptor was obtained from a woman younger than 35 in good health. Sample: CD4+ T cells sorted from blood. The CDR3, as DNA: TGTGCCATCAGTGAGGGGTTGCTAAAGGACTATGGCTACACCTTC. Encoded protein: CAISEGLLKDYGYTF.